Below, 13 T cell receptor beta chains from the same sample are listed, as sequenced in a study of shared clonotypes between healthy human individuals. Here immunoSEQ multiplex PCR was the method, and the copy in TCRdb shows in-frame clones only, minus some. The sample includes about 600,000 clones, approximately 97% of them seen just once. Source material: naive CD4+ T cells sorted from blood. The subset is: CD45RA+ positively selected. The receptors shown here come from a young woman in good health.

V gene TRBV18 combines with J gene TRBJ1-3; weak D call: TRBD1 (5 bases). The V gene's germline CDR1 is KGHSH and CDR2 LQKENI. The ends were cut back, 1 base at V and 9 bases at J, with 16 bases in the middle. CDR3 length: 15 amino acids. The CDR3 protein is CASSPRESDSSTIYF. The CDR3 DNA sequence: TGTGCCAGCTCACCACGGGAATCTGACAGCAGCACCATATATTTT.

The rearrangement joins TRBV5-1 to TRBJ2-1; 11 bases agree with TRBD2. Per germline, CDR1 SGHRS and CDR2 YFSETQ. The V gene end was trimmed by 0 bases and the J gene end by 8 bases; junction bases not matched to a gene: 13. The CDR3 totals 18 residues. The CDR3 nucleotides read TGCGCCAGCAGCTTGGGTTTAGGCACTAGCGGGAGTCCCCATGAGCAGTTCTTC. This translates into CASSLGLGTSGSPHEQFF.

The chain is built from TRBV5-6 and TRBJ2-2; D not resolved. V dropped 4 bases and J dropped 3 bases, with 16 bases sitting between them. Per germline, CDR1 SGHDT and CDR2 YYEEEE. The CDR3 has 16 residues. CDR3 protein: CASSMTRTVYTGELFF. The CDR3, as DNA: TGTGCCAGCAGCATGACGCGGACGGTCTACACCGGGGAGCTGTTTTTT.

This sequence joins TRBV6-6 and TRBJ2-1; D may correspond to TRBD1 or TRBD2 (5 bases each). The CDR3 is made up of 12 amino acids. Germline V gene lookup returns CDR1 MNHNY and CDR2 SVGAGI (reference sequence). Between the trimmed V and J ends, which lost 6 bases and 7 bases, there was a span of 10 bases. CDR3 DNA sequence: TGTGCCAGCAGCGTAGGGGAGAATGAGCAGTTCTTC. This encodes CASSVGENEQFF.

The chain uses TRBV28 and TRBJ2-2; the D gene is possibly TRBD1 (5 bases). The V and J ends lost 8 bases and 5 bases respectively, with 21 bases between them. From germline, CDR1 is MDHEN and CDR2 SYDVKM. The CDR3 extends over 16 amino acids. The CDR3 DNA follows: TGTGCCAGCTATTCGGAGCTCGACAGTGCGACCGGGGAGCTGTTTTTT. The encoded protein is CASYSELDSATGELFF.

The sample holds a few counts of this clone. The rearrangement joins TRBV6-6 to TRBJ1-1; weak D call: TRBD1 (6 bases). The CDR3 runs to 14 residues. Trimming shortened V by 3 bases and J by 0 bases, and 8 bases separated the two germline ends. CDR1 is MNHNY and CDR2 is SVGAGI in the germline V gene (reference sequence). The DNA of the CDR3 is TGTGCCAGCAGTTATCAGGGGATGAACACTGAAGCTTTCTTT. It is translated as CASSYQGMNTEAFF.

The chain joins TRBV6-5 to TRBJ1-3, with 9 bases matching TRBD1. This CDR3 contains 15 residues. V lost 6 bases to trimming and J lost 4 bases; unmatched junction nucleotides: 7. Germline V gene sequence: CDR1 MNHEY, CDR2 SVGAGI. Written as DNA, the CDR3 is TGTGCCAGCAGCAAGGGACAGGGTGCGGGAAACACCATATATTTT. Its protein is CASSKGQGAGNTIYF.

About this clone: At the DNA level, this CDR3 is encoded by other sequences in the same sample as well. The genes are TRBV6-6 and TRBJ1-1, with D hard to call. Germline CDR1 and CDR2: MNHNY and SVGAGI (reference sequence). The CDR3 loop spans 13 amino acids. V was pared by 3 bases and J by 2 bases, with 7 bases between. The CDR3 loop reads CASSYAENTEAFF. The CDR3 DNA is TGTGCCAGCAGTTATGCGGAAAACACTGAAGCTTTCTTT.

The chain uses TRBV27 and TRBJ2-7; 10 nucleotides match TRBD1. CDR3 length: 14 residues. The V segment lost 10 bases and the J segment 7 bases; nucleotides outside the gene matches: 13. The V gene's germline CDR1 is MNHEY and CDR2 SMNVEV (reference sequence). In nucleotides, the CDR3 is TGTGCCACCTCTGGCGACAGGGGGCTCGGGGAGCAGTACTTC. Protein: CATSGDRGLGEQYF.

The rearrangement joins TRBV10-1 to TRBJ1-3; TRBD1 might be the D (6 bases). The length of the CDR3 is 15 residues. The V end lost 7 bases, the J end lost 1 base, and 14 bases lay between the germline ends. Germline V gene sequence: CDR1 WNHNN, CDR2 SYGVQD (reference sequence). The CDR3, as DNA: TGCGCCAGCATTAGGCAGGGGCGATCTGGAAACACCATATATTTT. Translation gives CASIRQGRSGNTIYF.

J is TRBJ2-7 and V is TRBV5-1; D is ambiguous. V lost 1 base and J 7 bases, leaving 18 bases between the germline ends. Germline V gene sequence: CDR1 SGHRS, CDR2 YFSETQ. CDR3 size: 15 residues. CDR3 sequence reads: CASSLLGGETFEQYF. The CDR3 DNA is TGCGCCAGCAGCTTGCTAGGCGGAGAAACTTTTGAGCAGTACTTC.

The rearrangement uses TRBV19 and TRBJ2-1; 11 nucleotides align to TRBD2. Germline V gene data show CDR1 as LNHDA and CDR2 as SQIVND (reference sequence). The V and J ends lost 1 base and 8 bases, in that order; junction bases with no gene match: 13. This CDR3 contains 18 residues. The CDR3 region has the DNA TGTGCCAGTAGTATAGTCCCCACTAGCGGGAGTCCCAGGGATGAGCAGTTCTTC. It is translated as CASSIVPTSGSPRDEQFF.

This chain joins TRBV27 and TRBJ1-5; unclear D gene. CDR1 is MNHEY and CDR2 is SMNVEV in the germline V gene (reference sequence). Trimming left V 3 bases short and J 5 bases short, with 20 bases between. The CDR3 is 17 amino acids. The CDR3 protein is CASSFRGYTNSDQPQHF. CDR3 coding DNA: TGTGCCAGCAGTTTCCGTGGGTACACGAACTCCGATCAGCCCCAGCATTTT.